These T cell receptor beta chains were read from a single sample in a study of identical twins. TCRdb re-called the 5' RACE reads through MiXCR, storing one row per CDR3 protein. Among about 660,000 distinct CDR3 sequences listed, about 9.4% were seen once. The sample was also reused in another study, on yellow fever vaccine responses in identical twins.

Sequenced sample: PBMCs. All receptors derive from a woman between 18 and 29 years old in good health. Each CDR3 is given with its conserved first and last residue. Fields, in order: V gene, clone size, D gene, J gene, CDR3 protein, CDR3 DNA. The D gene is left open where the match is weak. Where a row states a size, it is once, few, many or the class of an expanded clone; other rows omit it.

V gene: TRBV30
clone size: -
D gene: TRBD2
J gene: TRBJ2-1
CDR3 protein: CAWSTGLVNNEQFF
CDR3 DNA: TGTGCCTGGAGTACGGGACTAGTGAACAATGAGCAGTTCTTC

V gene: TRBV4-2
clone size: few
D gene: -
J gene: TRBJ2-7
CDR3 protein: CASSHGPAGWSGDNYEQYF
CDR3 DNA: TGTGCCAGCAGCCATGGCCCCGCCGGTTGGTCGGGAGATAACTACGAGCAGTACTTC

V gene: TRBV5-1
clone size: few
D gene: TRBD2
J gene: TRBJ2-3
CDR3 protein: CASSFGGLAGADTQYF
CDR3 DNA: TGCGCCAGCAGCTTCGGTGGGCTAGCGGGAGCGGATACGCAGTATTTT

V gene: TRBV12-3/TRBV12-4
clone size: -
D gene: -
J gene: TRBJ1-5
CDR3 protein: CASSLYPSNQPQHF
CDR3 DNA: TGTGCCAGCAGTTTATACCCTAGCAATCAGCCCCAGCATTTT

V gene: TRBV3-1
clone size: few
D gene: -
J gene: TRBJ2-2
CDR3 protein: CASSQVGGRRAGELFF
CDR3 DNA: TGTGCCAGCAGCCAAGTAGGTGGACGCCGGGCCGGGGAGCTGTTTTTT

V gene: TRBV12-3/TRBV12-4
clone size: -
D gene: TRBD1
J gene: TRBJ2-7
CDR3 protein: CASSLRDRGHLGQYF
CDR3 DNA: TGTGCCAGCAGCCTGCGGGACAGGGGGCACTTGGGGCAGTACTTC

V gene: TRBV29-1
clone size: many
D gene: -
J gene: TRBJ2-3
CDR3 protein: CSVVVVGGPRTDTQYF
CDR3 DNA: TGCAGCGTTGTAGTAGTTGGGGGCCCACGAACAGATACGCAGTATTTT

V gene: TRBV29-1
clone size: many
D gene: TRBD2
J gene: TRBJ2-3
CDR3 protein: CSVYAGAGLTDTQYF
CDR3 DNA: TGCAGCGTTTACGCGGGAGCTGGCCTGACAGATACGCAGTATTTT

V gene: TRBV4-2
clone size: -
D gene: -
J gene: TRBJ2-1
CDR3 protein: CASSQEVLRPNEQFF
CDR3 DNA: TGTGCCAGCAGCCAAGAGGTGTTGAGACCCAATGAGCAGTTCTTC

V gene: TRBV7-6
clone size: few
D gene: TRBD2
J gene: TRBJ2-7
CDR3 protein: CASSPPGLAGGWGPYEQYF
CDR3 DNA: TGTGCCAGCAGCCCACCGGGACTAGCGGGGGGCTGGGGCCCCTACGAGCAGTACTTC

V gene: TRBV27
clone size: few
D gene: -
J gene: TRBJ2-5
CDR3 protein: CASSEGNQETQYF
CDR3 DNA: TGTGCCAGCAGCGAGGGGAACCAAGAGACCCAGTACTTC

V gene: TRBV15
clone size: -
D gene: -
J gene: TRBJ1-1
CDR3 protein: CATSRDPGANTEAFF
CDR3 DNA: TGTGCCACCAGCAGAGATCCAGGGGCGAACACTGAAGCTTTCTTT

V gene: TRBV7-2
clone size: many
D gene: -
J gene: TRBJ2-7
CDR3 protein: CASSAVFGPSYEQYF
CDR3 DNA: TGTGCCAGCAGTGCGGTGTTCGGTCCCTCCTACGAGCAGTACTTC

V gene: TRBV4-1
clone size: -
D gene: TRBD1
J gene: TRBJ1-1
CDR3 protein: CASSQRGGSTEAFF
CDR3 DNA: TGCGCCAGCAGCCAGAGAGGGGGCTCCACTGAAGCTTTCTTT

V gene: TRBV30
clone size: -
D gene: -
J gene: TRBJ2-1
CDR3 protein: CAWRQRSYNEQFF
CDR3 DNA: TGTGCCTGGAGACAGCGCTCCTACAATGAGCAGTTCTTC

V gene: TRBV5-6
clone size: few
D gene: TRBD1
J gene: TRBJ2-1
CDR3 protein: CASSYLTGAYNEQFF
CDR3 DNA: TGTGCCAGCAGCTACCTGACAGGGGCCTACAATGAGCAGTTCTTC

V gene: TRBV12-3/TRBV12-4
clone size: many
D gene: -
J gene: TRBJ2-1
CDR3 protein: CASRPNRDKNNEQFF
CDR3 DNA: TGTGCCAGCAGACCGAACCGGGACAAGAACAATGAGCAGTTCTTC

V gene: TRBV5-1
clone size: few
D gene: -
J gene: TRBJ2-7
CDR3 protein: CASSLYLNYEQYF
CDR3 DNA: TGCGCCAGCAGCTTGTACCTGAACTACGAGCAGTACTTC

V gene: TRBV4-3
clone size: few
D gene: -
J gene: TRBJ2-3
CDR3 protein: CASSHNRDFGTDTQYF
CDR3 DNA: TGCGCCAGCAGCCACAACAGGGATTTTGGGACAGATACGCAGTATTTT

V gene: TRBV6-5
clone size: few
D gene: TRBD2
J gene: TRBJ2-1
CDR3 protein: CASSYAGGDNEQFF
CDR3 DNA: TGTGCCAGCAGTTACGCGGGGGGGGACAATGAGCAGTTCTTC

V gene: TRBV7-2
clone size: few
D gene: -
J gene: TRBJ1-2
CDR3 protein: CASSLGSHPGGYTF
CDR3 DNA: TGTGCCAGCAGCTTAGGATCGCACCCGGGTGGCTACACCTTC

V gene: TRBV27
clone size: -
D gene: -
J gene: TRBJ2-2
CDR3 protein: CASSFGTLATGELFF
CDR3 DNA: TGTGCCAGCAGTTTTGGGACTCTGGCTACCGGGGAGCTGTTTTTT

V gene: TRBV7-2
clone size: many
D gene: TRBD2
J gene: TRBJ2-1
CDR3 protein: CASSFSGRASEQFF
CDR3 DNA: TGTGCCAGCAGCTTTAGCGGGAGGGCCAGCGAGCAGTTCTTC

V gene: TRBV7-6
clone size: few
D gene: -
J gene: TRBJ1-4
CDR3 protein: CASSLSQGELFF
CDR3 DNA: TGTGCCAGCAGCTTAAGCCAGGGAGAACTGTTTTTT

V gene: TRBV20-1
clone size: -
D gene: -
J gene: TRBJ2-1
CDR3 protein: CSAKGGYPSYNEQFF
CDR3 DNA: TGCAGTGCTAAAGGCGGGTACCCATCATACAATGAGCAGTTCTTC

V gene: TRBV12-3/TRBV12-4
clone size: many
D gene: -
J gene: TRBJ1-5
CDR3 protein: CASSFGGHQPQHF
CDR3 DNA: TGTGCCAGCAGTTTCGGCGGTCATCAGCCCCAGCATTTT

V gene: TRBV14
clone size: few
D gene: -
J gene: TRBJ1-2
CDR3 protein: CASSQDGIPLEQGDYGYTF
CDR3 DNA: TGTGCCAGCAGCCAAGATGGAATTCCCCTTGAACAGGGTGACTATGGCTACACCTTC

V gene: TRBV20-1
clone size: few
D gene: TRBD2
J gene: TRBJ2-1
CDR3 protein: CSAKGTSGRWTVNEQFF
CDR3 DNA: TGCAGTGCAAAAGGGACTAGCGGGAGGTGGACTGTCAATGAGCAGTTCTTC

V gene: TRBV15
clone size: many
D gene: -
J gene: TRBJ1-5
CDR3 protein: CATSRDEDHQPQHF
CDR3 DNA: TGTGCCACCAGCAGAGATGAGGACCACCAGCCCCAGCATTTT

V gene: TRBV4-2
clone size: few
D gene: -
J gene: TRBJ2-3
CDR3 protein: CASSPRERADTQYF
CDR3 DNA: TGTGCCAGCAGCCCCCGGGAGCGGGCAGATACGCAGTATTTT

V gene: TRBV29-1
clone size: many
D gene: -
J gene: TRBJ2-7
CDR3 protein: CSAAYQGANEQYF
CDR3 DNA: TGCAGCGCCGCATACCAGGGCGCAAACGAGCAGTACTTC

V gene: TRBV4-3
clone size: few
D gene: -
J gene: TRBJ2-7
CDR3 protein: CASSQDSGYPYEQYF
CDR3 DNA: TGCGCCAGCAGCCAAGACTCGGGGTATCCCTACGAGCAGTACTTC

V gene: TRBV9
clone size: few
D gene: -
J gene: TRBJ2-2
CDR3 protein: CASSAPSAQTGELFF
CDR3 DNA: TGTGCCAGCAGCGCACCATCGGCGCAAACCGGGGAGCTGTTTTTT

V gene: TRBV28
clone size: many
D gene: -
J gene: TRBJ2-1
CDR3 protein: CASSLLLTGVENEQFF
CDR3 DNA: TGTGCCAGCAGTTTATTATTGACGGGAGTGGAGAATGAGCAGTTCTTC

V gene: TRBV4-3
clone size: few
D gene: -
J gene: TRBJ1-5
CDR3 protein: CASSQDWGGEPQHF
CDR3 DNA: TGCGCCAGCAGCCAAGATTGGGGGGGAGAGCCCCAGCATTTT

V gene: TRBV20-1
clone size: -
D gene: TRBD2
J gene: TRBJ2-3
CDR3 protein: CSASHDSGDTQYF
CDR3 DNA: TGCAGTGCTAGCCATGATAGCGGGGATACGCAGTATTTT

V gene: TRBV3-1
clone size: few
D gene: TRBD1
J gene: TRBJ2-2
CDR3 protein: CACRQGNTGELFF
CDR3 DNA: TGTGCCTGTCGACAGGGGAACACCGGGGAGCTGTTTTTT